The TCR beta chain under discussion was sequenced for a study of blood T cell repertoires in COVID-19. The V gene's germline CDR1 is SEHNR and CDR2 FQNEAQ (reference sequence). This CDR3 contains 14 residues. V shed 8 bases and J shed 5 bases, with 15 bases lying between them. Data came from immunoSEQ multiplex PCR; TCRdb stores just in-frame clones and leaves some out. Here the sample spans about 190,000 clones, roughly nine tenths being singletons. The receptor comes from a man aged 25-40 years with acute or convalescent COVID-19. Sequenced material: peripheral blood. This chain uses TRBV7-9 with TRBJ2-2, with D hard to call. The CDR3 DNA sequence: TGTGCCAGCCGTGACGCGGTTGATACCGGGGAGCTGTTTTTT. Translated, it gives CASRDAVDTGELFF.